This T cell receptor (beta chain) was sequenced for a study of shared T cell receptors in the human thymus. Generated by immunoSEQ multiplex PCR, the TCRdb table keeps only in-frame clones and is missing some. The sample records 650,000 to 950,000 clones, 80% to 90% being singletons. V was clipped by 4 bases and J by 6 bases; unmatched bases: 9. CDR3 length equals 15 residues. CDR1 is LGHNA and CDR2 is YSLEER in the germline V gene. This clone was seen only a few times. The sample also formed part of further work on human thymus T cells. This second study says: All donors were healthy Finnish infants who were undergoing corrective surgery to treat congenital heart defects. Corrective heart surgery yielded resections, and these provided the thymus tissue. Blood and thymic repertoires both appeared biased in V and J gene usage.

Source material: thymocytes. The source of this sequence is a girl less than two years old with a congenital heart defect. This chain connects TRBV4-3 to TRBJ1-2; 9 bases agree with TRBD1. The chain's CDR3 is CASSPPGQGSNGYTF. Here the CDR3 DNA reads TGCGCCAGCAGCCCTCCCGGACAGGGGAGTAATGGCTACACCTTC.